This record covers a single T cell receptor beta chain. Its antigen remains unidentified. No qualities accompany the bases; no much larger clone lies one base away. Per the germline V gene, SGHAT is the CDR1 and FQNNGV is the CDR2. From cysteine to phenylalanine, the CDR3 is 16 amino acids long. Only CDR3 DNA remains: 48 bases, in frame from the first base. The germline V and J ends show losses of 5 bases and 3 bases respectively, and no gene match explains 9 bases of the junction. The immunoSEQ Assay, a bias-controlled multiplex PCR, was used to amplify TCRbeta CDR3 regions from genomic DNA. In the original analysis: The number of nucleated cells in each sample was estimated by amplification of reference gene primers within the assay. To quantify the absolute abundance of each unique TCRbeta CDR3 rearrangement, sequence reads were collapsed and filtered. For each sample, productive Simpson clonality was calculated by taking the square root of Simpson's diversity index across productive rearrangements. TCRdb took this table from immuneACCESS and kept in-frame rearrangements with V and J called. Such tables lack part of the clones; where checked against another copy, unresolved V genes explain under half of the gap, and the rest is unexplained. V and J calls and clone size are as listed in that table; D and trimming were resolved from the DNA. The sample table shows hundreds of thousands of clones, and around 90% are seen once. The ten largest account for approximately 0.3% of the sample.

This entry is derived from a study of blood T cell repertoires in COVID-19 (dated by TCRdb to between 2020 and 2021). Concerning the study at large: Samples covering the acute and convalescent phases of COVID-19 were provided by collaborators in the United States, Italy and Spain. The material from the prospective study consisted of cDNA or gDNA derived from T cells, B-cell-depleted T cells, or PBMCs. The dataset comprised deeply sampled blood TCRbeta repertoires from subjects exposed to, actively infected with, or recovered from COVID-19. The repertoires were released in a freely available public database meant as a resource for research on the immune response to SARS-CoV-2. Samples were obtained from the ongoing ImmuneRACE study (first 160 participants) and from some 1,200 subjects provided by 6 global collaborators. Sample metadata almost always included a de-identified subject ID, COVID-19 status, age in years and sex. Where HLA class I and class II types were available, the types were taken from metadata supplied by the sample provider, not from assay-based typing. Broader findings and caveats from the paper: Clinical and demographic metadata were provided uncurated, with the amount varying by source and participant.

Collaborating institutions collected whole blood in K2EDTA tubes following their own protocols. Collaborator samples were shipped for TCRbeta analysis as frozen whole blood, isolated PBMCs, or DNA extracted from either sample type. The sequence derives from a woman aged 18-29 years with acute or convalescent COVID-19. The sample was peripheral blood. This receptor chain uses TRBV11-2 and TRBJ1-4; 7 of the junction bases match TRBD1. The CDR3 amino acid sequence is: CASSPQGIGANEKLFF. The DNA reads as follows: TGTGCCAGCAGCCCACAGGGGATCGGGGCTAATGAAAAACTGTTTTTT.